A selection of T cell receptor beta chains follows, all from one sample in a study of T-cell memory formation after mild COVID-19. TCRdb re-called the 5' RACE reads through MiXCR, storing one row per CDR3 protein. The sample holds 350,000 to 400,000 distinct CDR3 sequences, around 21% seen once. The sample was PBMCs or a T cell subset sorted from them (not recorded which). Receptors were obtained from an adult woman who had mild COVID-19 (a few samples of this study predate the infection). Cell type and time point are not known. The CDR3 runs from the conserved cysteine through the conserved F or W. A D gene is named only where the DNA matches it firmly. Clone size is not always given. Where it is, it says once, few, many or a class for expanded clones.

D: NA
length: 17
size: few
V: TRBV4-2
J: TRBJ2-2
DNA: TGTGCCAGCAGCCCCTTGGGAGGGGGCCGTATCACCGGGGAGCTGTTTTTT
CDR3: CASSPLGGGRITGELFF

D: NA
length: 15
size: few
V: TRBV19
J: TRBJ2-2
DNA: TGTGCCAGTAGTTTTGGCCAGGGGTTGCCCGGGGAGCTGTTTTTT
CDR3: CASSFGQGLPGELFF

D: TRBD2
length: 17
size: few
V: TRBV4-3
J: TRBJ2-1
DNA: TGCGCCAGCAGCCAAGAAGTCGGAGCGGGACCCTACAATGAGCAGTTCTTC
CDR3: CASSQEVGAGPYNEQFF

D: TRBD1
length: 15
size: NA
V: TRBV6-2/TRBV6-3
J: TRBJ2-7
DNA: TGTGCCAGCAGCAAAAGGACAGGGGGTCACCACGAGCAGTACTTC
CDR3: CASSKRTGGHHEQYF

D: TRBD2
length: 17
size: few
V: TRBV14
J: TRBJ2-5
DNA: TGTGCCAGCAGCCCCCGGGGAAGCGGGGCCTTCCAAGAGACCCAGTACTTC
CDR3: CASSPRGSGAFQETQYF

D: NA
length: 14
size: few
V: TRBV2
J: TRBJ1-1
DNA: TGTGCCAGCACCCTTGTCCGGGGAGGGACTGAAGCTTTCTTT
CDR3: CASTLVRGGTEAFF

D: NA
length: 15
size: few
V: TRBV10-3
J: TRBJ1-2
DNA: TGTGCCACTCGAGGGGGACTGGAAGCTAACTATGGCTACACCTTC
CDR3: CATRGGLEANYGYTF

D: TRBD2
length: 17
size: few
V: TRBV20-1
J: TRBJ2-1
DNA: TGCAGTGCTAGAGCCCCCATAGCGGGAAAAACCTACAATGAGCAGTTCTTC
CDR3: CSARAPIAGKTYNEQFF

D: TRBD1
length: 13
size: NA
V: TRBV29-1
J: TRBJ1-1
DNA: TGCAGCGTTGGGCTGGGACAGGGTGCTGAAGCTTTCTTT
CDR3: CSVGLGQGAEAFF

D: NA
length: 18
size: NA
V: TRBV10-3
J: TRBJ2-6
DNA: TGTGCCATCAGAGCCTCCGGGACGGAGCTCTCTGGGGCCAACGTCCTGACTTTC
CDR3: CAIRASGTELSGANVLTF

D: NA
length: 15
size: NA
V: TRBV6-5
J: TRBJ1-5
DNA: TGTGCCAGCAGATCCGGGCAGTTTAGCAATCAGCCCCAGCATTTT
CDR3: CASRSGQFSNQPQHF

D: NA
length: 12
size: NA
V: TRBV2
J: TRBJ2-3
DNA: TGTGCCAGCAGTGAACAGTCAGATACGCAGTATTTT
CDR3: CASSEQSDTQYF

D: NA
length: 12
size: once
V: TRBV9
J: TRBJ2-3
DNA: TGTGCCAGCAGCGTGCCCGGGGGTACGCAGTATTTT
CDR3: CASSVPGGTQYF

D: TRBD1
length: 14
size: NA
V: TRBV2
J: TRBJ1-1
DNA: TGTGCCAGCAGTGCAACAGGGGGATGGACTGAAGCTTTCTTT
CDR3: CASSATGGWTEAFF

D: TRBD1
length: 15
size: NA
V: TRBV7-9
J: TRBJ2-5
DNA: TGTGCCAGCAGCTCCCGGACAGGGGGTAGGGAGACCCAGTACTTC
CDR3: CASSSRTGGRETQYF

D: TRBD2
length: 16
size: NA
V: TRBV7-2
J: TRBJ2-1
DNA: TGTGCCAGCAGCCCGAGCGGGAGGGTTCGCGGCAATGAGCAGTTCTTC
CDR3: CASSPSGRVRGNEQFF

D: NA
length: 13
size: NA
V: TRBV7-8
J: TRBJ1-5
DNA: TGTGCCAGCAGCTTCTCAAAGGATCAGCCCCAGCATTTT
CDR3: CASSFSKDQPQHF

D: TRBD1
length: 13
size: NA
V: TRBV29-1
J: TRBJ1-1
DNA: TGCAGCGTTGCAGGGACAGTCAACACTGAAGCTTTCTTT
CDR3: CSVAGTVNTEAFF

D: TRBD1
length: 15
size: few
V: TRBV20-1
J: TRBJ2-7
DNA: TGCAGTGCCAAACCTCGGACAGGGGGATCCTACGAGCAGTACTTC
CDR3: CSAKPRTGGSYEQYF

D: TRBD1
length: 16
size: NA
V: TRBV7-9
J: TRBJ1-1
DNA: TGTGCCAGCAGCTTAGAGCTTTGGACAGGGAACACTGAAGCTTTCTTT
CDR3: CASSLELWTGNTEAFF

D: NA
length: 12
size: NA
V: TRBV10-3
J: TRBJ2-7
DNA: TGTGCCATCAGTGAGGTGAGCTACGAGCAGTACTTC
CDR3: CAISEVSYEQYF

D: TRBD1
length: 15
size: NA
V: TRBV2
J: TRBJ1-6
DNA: TGTGCCAGCAGTGAATCCATCCAGGGGGGTTCACCCCTCCACTTT
CDR3: CASSESIQGGSPLHF

D: TRBD1
length: 16
size: NA
V: TRBV25-1
J: TRBJ1-2
DNA: TGTGCCAGCAGGTCCCGACAGGGGGTAGGATTCTATGGCTACACCTTC
CDR3: CASRSRQGVGFYGYTF

D: TRBD2
length: 16
size: NA
V: TRBV4-1
J: TRBJ2-7
DNA: TGCGCCAGCAGCCAAGATCCCAGCGGGGGGTCCTACGAGCAGTACTTC
CDR3: CASSQDPSGGSYEQYF

D: NA
length: 15
size: NA
V: TRBV2
J: TRBJ2-1
DNA: TGTGCCAGCAGTGATCGCCTAGATCCCAGCGATGAGCAGTTCTTC
CDR3: CASSDRLDPSDEQFF

D: NA
length: 15
size: NA
V: TRBV7-8
J: TRBJ2-1
DNA: TGTGCCAGCAGCCCGCCCGGGGGCGCGTACAATGAGCAGTTCTTC
CDR3: CASSPPGGAYNEQFF